This T cell receptor beta chain was identified during a study of T cells in localized non-small cell lung cancer. TCRdb's copy holds only in-frame clones and misses some; the assay was immunoSEQ multiplex PCR. The sample has roughly 20,000 clones; about nine tenths are singletons. CDR3 length equals 13 residues. Trimming stripped 6 bases from V and 5 bases from J, with 11 bases between. The germline gives CDR1 KGHSH, CDR2 LQKENI. For this clone: Its specificity is not known.

General study results and limits: Uninvolved adjacent lung, not tumor, had the highest T cell clonality. Because researchers sequenced only one region of the tumor, heterogeneity is still possible. Prolonged overall survival went with higher T cell density in the blood. For the top 100 tumor clones, a median roughly 56 also appeared in adjacent lung.

The sequence was collected from a woman aged 40-69 years with stage I lung adenocarcinoma. This chain links TRBV18 with TRBJ1-5; tentative D call: TRBD1 (5 bases). This specimen was peripheral blood, taken before any cancer treatment. The DNA for the CDR3 is TGTGCCAGCTCCCGGGACGTTGATCAGCCCCAGCATTTT. It codes for CASSRDVDQPQHF.